The 24 T cell receptor beta chains presented below share a single source sample, sequenced in a study of T-cell reconstitution after alpha-beta-depleted transplantation in children. Notes on the study in general: T cells produced anew were the main source of T-cell counts and diversity one year after transplant.

No antigens are known for them. Unique molecular identifiers were used to barcode this TCRbeta library. TCRdb analysed the PCR reads with MiXCR anew, one entry per CDR3 protein. The sample lists a few hundred thousand distinct CDR3 sequences; over 7.5% were seen once. The sequenced sample was peripheral blood, obtained 360 days after TCRalphabeta/CD19-depleted stem cell transplant. Receptors were obtained from a female patient aged 2-9 years who had a stem cell transplant for Fanconi anemia, so the T cells may come from the graft donor.

By proportion, this clonotype is medium-sized. The rearrangement joins TRBV4-2 to TRBJ2-7, with 8 bases lining up with TRBD1. Germline V gene sequence: CDR1 LGHNA, CDR2 YNFKEQ. Trimming removed 3 bases from V and 4 bases from J; junction bases left unmatched: 11. The CDR3 is 16 residues long. For the CDR3, the DNA is TGTGCCAGCAGCCAGGATGGACAGGGTGGATTTTACGAGCAGTACTTC. Its protein is CASSQDGQGGFYEQYF.

This clonotype has only a few counts. V usage is TRBV7-9 and J usage is TRBJ2-5; tentatively, D is TRBD1 (5 bases). This CDR3 region has 15 residues. V dropped 5 bases and J dropped 1 base, with 14 bases sitting between them. Germline CDR1 SEHNR, CDR2 FQNEAQ (reference sequence). CDR3 loop: CASSRTTASQETQYF. The CDR3 coding sequence is TGTGCCAGCAGCCGTACGACAGCATCCCAAGAGACCCAGTACTTC.

Many counts were recorded for this clonotype. The chain couples TRBV3-1 to TRBJ2-2; perhaps D is TRBD1 or TRBD2 (5 bases each). The CDR3 is 18 amino acids. CDR1 LGHDT and CDR2 YNNKEL come from the germline V gene (reference sequence). V lost 0 bases and J lost 1, with 15 bases in between. The CDR3, as DNA: TGTGCCAGCAGCCAAGATCTTGCTTCGAGGGGGAACACCGGGGAGCTGTTTTTT. Protein sequence: CASSQDLASRGNTGELFF.

This clonotype was observed a handful of times. The chain carries TRBV6-2 or TRBV6-3 and TRBJ2-3, with no clear D. The V gene lost 0 bases and the J gene lost 10 bases, with 14 bases spanning the gap. The CDR3 loop spans 14 amino acids. Germline CDR1 is MNHEY and CDR2 is SVGEGT. This CDR3 is CASSYSKQSAAQYF. In nucleotides, the CDR3 is TGTGCCAGCAGTTACTCGAAACAGTCCGCGGCGCAGTATTTT.

This clonotype was picked up a small number of times. The genes are TRBV2 and TRBJ2-5, with 14 bases that match TRBD2. The germline gives CDR1 SNHLY, CDR2 FYNNEI. Germline trimming cut 4 bases from V and 2 bases from J; bases unmatched to any gene: 0. This CDR3 has 15 residues. Written as DNA, the CDR3 is TGTGCCAGCAGTGGACTAGCGGGGGGGCAAGAGACCCAGTACTTC. This gives the protein CASSGLAGGQETQYF.

The CDR3 nucleotides read TGTGCCACCAGCAGAGTAACCGGTACTTCGCCTCAGAATGAGCAGTTCTTC. Amino acid sequence: CATSRVTGTSPQNEQFF. The V gene is TRBV15, the J gene TRBJ2-1; no definite D call. The CDR3 runs to 17 residues. From germline, CDR1 is LNHNV and CDR2 YYDKDF (reference sequence). V was pared by 1 base and J by 7 bases, with 20 bases between.

This clonotype was observed many times. The chain is built from TRBV6-5 and TRBJ2-2, with D tentatively TRBD1 (5 bases). With 6 bases removed from V and 6 bases from J, the gap between germline ends came to 8 bases. The CDR3 covers 12 residues. Germline CDR1 is MNHEY and CDR2 is SVGAGI. The CDR3 here is CASRGRAGELFF. In DNA form, the CDR3 reads TGTGCCAGCAGGGGGCGTGCCGGGGAGCTGTTTTTT.

This clonotype has at least ten counts. The CDR3 protein is CSALPREGSYNEQFF. The CDR3 DNA sequence: TGCAGCGCCCTCCCCAGAGAGGGCTCCTACAATGAGCAGTTCTTC. The chain combines TRBV29-1 with TRBJ2-1, with D maybe TRBD2 (5 bases). V was cut by 7 bases and J by 0 bases, with 16 bases left in between. Germline CDR1 SQVTM, CDR2 ANQGSEA. The CDR3 totals 15 residues.

J is TRBJ2-7 and V is TRBV12-3 or TRBV12-4; 9 bases match TRBD1. Losses at the gene ends were 7 bases for V and 1 base for J; bases not matched to a gene: 17. The CDR3 totals 18 residues. CDR3 nucleotide sequence: TGTGCCAGCACTCGTTTCCCCCCCGGTGGGACAGGGTCCTACGAGCAGTACTTC. This gives the protein CASTRFPPGGTGSYEQYF.

This clonotype was observed at least ten times. V is TRBV7-9 and J is TRBJ1-2; D is ambiguous. This CDR3 region has 13 residues. Germline-derived CDR1 and CDR2 are SEHNR and FQNEAQ (reference sequence). Trimming left V 2 bases short and J 4 bases short, with 8 bases between. Here the CDR3 reads CASSLLASYGYTF. The CDR3 nucleotides are TGTGCCAGCAGCTTATTGGCCAGCTATGGCTACACCTTC. Looking up the rest from reference TRBV7-9 and TRBJ1-2 gives the full variable domain: DTGVSQNPRHKITKRGQNVTFRCDPISEHNRLYWYRQTLGQGPEFLTYFQNEAQLEKSRLLSDRFSAERPKGSFSTLEIQRTEQGDSAMYLCASSLLASYGYTFGSGTRLTVV.

This clonotype was picked up many times. V is TRBV29-1 and J is TRBJ2-1; D is uncertain. Between the trimmed V and J ends, which lost 1 base and 8 bases, there was a span of 12 bases. This CDR3 comprises 13 residues. CDR1 and CDR2 (germline): SQVTM, ANQGSEA. In nucleotides, the CDR3 is TGCAGCGTTGAAGGTCTGGGTTCGCATGAGCAGTTCTTC. As protein: CSVEGLGSHEQFF.

The table lists this clonotype with many counts. J is TRBJ2-5 and V is TRBV28; 15 positions match TRBD2. CDR3 length equals 17 residues. The J segment lost 2 bases and the V segment lost 5 bases, leaving 6 bases of the junction unmatched. CDR1 is MDHEN, CDR2 SYDVKM, per germline. The CDR3 reads CASSGLAGGALQETQYF. Here the CDR3 DNA reads TGTGCCAGCAGTGGACTAGCGGGAGGGGCCCTACAAGAGACCCAGTACTTC.

This clonotype has a count of ten or more. The CDR3 spells CAWSPAGGVDEQFF. CDR3 DNA sequence: TGTGCCTGGAGCCCCGCCGGGGGAGTCGATGAGCAGTTCTTC. The chain joins TRBV30 to TRBJ2-1; TRBD2 might be the D (6 bases). V was clipped by 3 bases and J by 8 bases, with 17 bases between them. The CDR3 spans 14 residues. CDR1 GTSNPN and CDR2 SVGIG come from the germline V gene (reference sequence).

This clonotype has at least ten counts. The V call is TRBV29-1, the J call TRBJ2-2, with 10 bases fitting TRBD1. V lost 7 bases to trimming and J lost 4 bases; unmatched junction nucleotides: 6. The V gene's germline CDR1 is SQVTM and CDR2 ANQGSEA. This CDR3 spans 14 amino acids. The CDR3 sequence: CSGGTGVGTGELFF. The CDR3 bases are TGCAGCGGCGGGACAGGGGTGGGCACCGGGGAGCTGTTTTTT.

The chain couples TRBV9 to TRBJ1-6, with D hard to call. CDR3 length: 17 amino acids. With 3 bases removed from V and 10 bases from J, the gap between germline ends came to 23 bases. Germline lookup yields CDR1 SGDLS and CDR2 YYNGEE. CDR3 sequence (DNA): TGTGCCAGCAGCGAAGATCCGGAACCCCGAGGGAAGTCACCCCTCCACTTT. This codes for CASSEDPEPRGKSPLHF.

At least ten counts were recorded for this clonotype. The rearrangement joins TRBV2 to TRBJ1-1, with D possibly being TRBD1 (6 bases). This CDR3 contains 14 residues. Germline V gene sequence: CDR1 SNHLY, CDR2 FYNNEI. Trimming took 8 bases from V and 6 from J, leaving 19 bases between them. CDR3 protein: CASAGGALDSEAFF. The CDR3 DNA follows: TGTGCCAGCGCGGGGGGGGCATTGGACTCTGAAGCTTTCTTT.

The table lists this clonotype with many counts. The rearrangement links TRBV3-1 to TRBJ2-3, with 12 positions matching TRBD2. Germline CDR1 reads LGHDT; CDR2 reads YNNKEL (reference sequence). The CDR3 is 16 amino acids. The V segment lost 4 bases and the J segment 6 bases; nucleotides outside the gene matches: 8. Here the CDR3 DNA reads TGTGCCAGCAGCCCAAAGCTAGCGGGGGGGCGGGATACGCAGTATTTT. It translates to CASSPKLAGGRDTQYF.

The chain is built from TRBV5-5 and TRBJ1-5; D gene uncertain. The CDR3 runs to 17 residues. Germline CDR1 SGHKS, CDR2 YYEKEE (reference sequence). Trimming took off 0 bases at V and 0 bases at J, with 13 bases between the two ends. The CDR3 DNA reads as TGTGCCAGCAGCTTGGAGCCGACACTGTATAGCAATCAGCCCCAGCATTTT. Amino acid sequence: CASSLEPTLYSNQPQHF.

This clonotype was seen only a few times. The V gene is TRBV25-1, the J gene TRBJ2-7, with 10 bases fitting TRBD1. The germline V gene has CDR1 MGHDK and CDR2 SYGVNS. This CDR3 comprises 15 residues. V was clipped by 6 bases and J by 5 bases; unmatched bases: 10. CDR3 sequence: CASSRWGGQGNEQYF. The DNA of the CDR3 is TGTGCCAGCAGCCGCTGGGGGGGACAGGGGAACGAGCAGTACTTC.

This clonotype was picked up many times. With a much larger clone just one base away, this may be a read error. CDR3 DNA sequence: TGTGCCAGCAGCGTAGAGGGGGGGCCCTACAATGAGCAGTTCTTC. Protein product: CASSVEGGPYNEQFF. V is TRBV9 and J is TRBJ2-1, with D perhaps matching TRBD2 (7 bases). CDR1 SGDLS and CDR2 YYNGEE come from the germline V gene. Between the trimmed V and J ends, which lost 0 bases and 2 bases, there was a span of 9 bases. The CDR3 covers 15 residues.

This clonotype was picked up many times. The chain combines TRBV7-8 with TRBJ2-7, with TRBD2 as a possible D gene (5 bases). Germline assignment: CDR1 SGHVS and CDR2 FQNEAQ. V lost 1 base and J 4 bases, leaving 11 bases between the germline ends. This CDR3 is 14 amino acids long. The CDR3 is CASSLVGSEYEQYF. The CDR3 DNA reads as TGTGCCAGCAGCTTAGTTGGTAGCGAATACGAGCAGTACTTC.

This clonotype was recorded at least ten times. The J gene is TRBJ1-5, the V gene TRBV5-5; D might be TRBD1 (5 bases). Germline CDR1 and CDR2: SGHKS and YYEKEE (reference sequence). This CDR3 has 13 residues. V shed 3 bases and J shed 8 bases, with 12 bases lying between them. This CDR3 is CASSSGVREPQHF. The DNA for the CDR3 is TGTGCCAGCAGCTCGGGGGTCAGGGAGCCCCAGCATTTT.

This clonotype was seen a few times. J is TRBJ2-1 and V is TRBV14; D is unresolved. Trimming took off 3 bases at V and 12 bases at J, with 12 bases between the two ends. The CDR3 has 12 residues. Germline V gene sequence: CDR1 SGHDN, CDR2 FVKESK. CDR3 coding DNA: TGTGCCAGCAGCCATGAGCAGATTCTGCAGTTCTTC. This gives the protein CASSHEQILQFF.

V usage is TRBV5-1 and J usage is TRBJ2-5, with 8 bases identical to TRBD1. The CDR3 is made up of 13 amino acids. Germline V gene lookup returns CDR1 SGHRS and CDR2 YFSETQ. V gave up 3 bases and J gave up 5 bases; unmatched junction bases: 3. CDR3 DNA sequence: TGCGCCAGCAGCTCCAGGGGGCGCGAGACCCAGTACTTC. Amino acid sequence: CASSSRGRETQYF.